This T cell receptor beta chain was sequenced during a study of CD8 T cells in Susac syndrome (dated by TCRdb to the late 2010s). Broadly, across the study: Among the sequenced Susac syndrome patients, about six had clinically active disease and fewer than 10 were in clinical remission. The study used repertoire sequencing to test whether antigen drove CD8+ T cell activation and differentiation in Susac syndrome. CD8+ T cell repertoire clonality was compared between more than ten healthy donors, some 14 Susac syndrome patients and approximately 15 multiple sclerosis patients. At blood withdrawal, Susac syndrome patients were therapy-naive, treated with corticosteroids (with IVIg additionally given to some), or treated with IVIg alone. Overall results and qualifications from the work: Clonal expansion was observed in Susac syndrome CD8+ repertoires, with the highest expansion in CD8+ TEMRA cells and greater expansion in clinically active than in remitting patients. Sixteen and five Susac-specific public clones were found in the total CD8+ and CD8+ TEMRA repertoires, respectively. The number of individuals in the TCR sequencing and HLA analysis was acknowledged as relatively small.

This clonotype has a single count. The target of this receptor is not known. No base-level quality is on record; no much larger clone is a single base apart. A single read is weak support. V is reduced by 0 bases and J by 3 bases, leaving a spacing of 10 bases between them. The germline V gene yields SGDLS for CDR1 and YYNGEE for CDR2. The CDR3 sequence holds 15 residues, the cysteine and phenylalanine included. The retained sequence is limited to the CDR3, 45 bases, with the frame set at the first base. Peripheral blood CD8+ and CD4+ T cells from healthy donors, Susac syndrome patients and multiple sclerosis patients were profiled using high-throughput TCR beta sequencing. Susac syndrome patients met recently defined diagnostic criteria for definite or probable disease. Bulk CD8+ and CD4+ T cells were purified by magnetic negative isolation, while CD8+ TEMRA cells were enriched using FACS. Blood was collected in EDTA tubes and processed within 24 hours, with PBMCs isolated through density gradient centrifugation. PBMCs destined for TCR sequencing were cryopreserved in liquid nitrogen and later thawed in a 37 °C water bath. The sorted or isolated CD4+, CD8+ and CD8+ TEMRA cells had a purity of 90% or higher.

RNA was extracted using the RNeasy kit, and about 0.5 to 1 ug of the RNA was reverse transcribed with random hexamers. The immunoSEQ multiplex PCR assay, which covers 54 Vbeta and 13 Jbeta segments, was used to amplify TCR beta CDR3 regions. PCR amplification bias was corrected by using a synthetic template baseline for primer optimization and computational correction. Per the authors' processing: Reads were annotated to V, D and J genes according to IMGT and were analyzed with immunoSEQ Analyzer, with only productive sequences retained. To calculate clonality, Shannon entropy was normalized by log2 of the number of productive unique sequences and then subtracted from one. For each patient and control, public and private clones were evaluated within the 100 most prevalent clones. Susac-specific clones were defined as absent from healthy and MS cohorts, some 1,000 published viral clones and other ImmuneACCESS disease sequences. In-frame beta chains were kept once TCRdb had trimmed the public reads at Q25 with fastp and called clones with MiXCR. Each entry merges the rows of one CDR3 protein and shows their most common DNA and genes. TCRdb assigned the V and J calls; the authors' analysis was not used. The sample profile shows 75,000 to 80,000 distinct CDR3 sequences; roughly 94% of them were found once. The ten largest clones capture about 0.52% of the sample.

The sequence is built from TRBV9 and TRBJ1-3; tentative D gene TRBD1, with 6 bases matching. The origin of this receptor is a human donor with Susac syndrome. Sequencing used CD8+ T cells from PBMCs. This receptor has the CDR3 CASSVDQGNGNTIYF. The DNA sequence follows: TGTGCCAGCAGCGTAGATCAGGGGAATGGAAACACCATATATTTT.